Each of the 25 T cell receptor beta chains below was sequenced from the same sample in a study of T cells in localized non-small cell lung cancer. Repertoires were generated with immunoSEQ multiplex PCR, while TCRdb's copy carries only in-frame clones and drops some. This table holds some 30,000 clones, 85% to 95% found once. The material sequenced was peripheral blood mononuclear cells, taken before any cancer treatment. These receptors all stem from a female donor over 55 with stage II lung adenocarcinoma.

This chain links TRBV6-5 with TRBJ1-5, with D tentatively TRBD1 (5 bases). There are 14 residues in the CDR3. Per germline, CDR1 MNHEY and CDR2 SVGAGI. With 4 bases removed from V and 3 bases from J, the gap between germline ends came to 10 bases. The CDR3 loop reads CASSSDRFNQPQHF. CDR3 nucleotides: TGTGCCAGCAGTTCAGACAGATTCAATCAGCCCCAGCATTTT.

The rearrangement links TRBV6-5 to TRBJ2-7; 9 bases are shared with TRBD2. Germline trimming cut 4 bases from V and 6 bases from J; bases unmatched to any gene: 7. Germline V CDR1 and CDR2: MNHEY, SVGAGI. This CDR3 is 14 amino acids long. The CDR3 loop reads CASSLGGGAREQYF. In DNA, the CDR3 is TGTGCCAGCAGTTTGGGCGGGGGGGCTCGCGAGCAGTACTTC.

The chain has TRBV7-9 and TRBJ2-7, with 14 bases fitting TRBD2. Germline V gene sequence: CDR1 SEHNR, CDR2 FQNEAQ (reference sequence). The CDR3 is 15 amino acids. Trimming took 6 bases from V and 1 from J; bases not matched to a gene: 2. The CDR3 DNA reads as TGTGCCAGCAGTTGGACTAGCGGGGGGTCCTACGAGCAGTACTTC. The encoded protein is CASSWTSGGSYEQYF.

The chain has TRBV7-9 and TRBJ1-2, with TRBD1 as a possible D gene (5 bases). CDR1 is SEHNR and CDR2 is FQNEAQ in the germline V gene (reference sequence). The CDR3 covers 11 residues. V was shortened by 10 bases and J by 8 bases, with 14 bases between the two germline ends. The CDR3 is CAIDARGGYTF. The DNA of the CDR3 is TGTGCCATCGACGCCCGGGGCGGCTACACCTTC.

This chain joins TRBV7-2 and TRBJ2-1, with D possibly called TRBD1 or TRBD2 (5 bases each). CDR1 is SGHTA, CDR2 FQGNSA, per germline. This CDR3 is built from 14 residues. V was trimmed by 1 base and J by 9 bases, leaving 13 bases between them. The CDR3 protein is CASSLDGSGTEQFF. The CDR3 coding sequence is TGTGCCAGCAGCTTAGACGGGTCGGGGACTGAGCAGTTCTTC.

The rearrangement links TRBV5-1 to TRBJ2-1; D perhaps matches TRBD2 (5 bases). Germline V gives CDR1 SGHRS, CDR2 YFSETQ. CDR3 length equals 14 residues. With 5 bases removed from V and 4 bases from J, the gap between germline ends came to 13 bases. CDR3 coding DNA: TGCGCCAGCAGGTTATTCACGGGGTACAATGAGCAGTTCTTC. Amino acids: CASRLFTGYNEQFF. Using reference TRBV5-1 and TRBJ2-1 for the parts outside the CDR3, the full variable domain is KAGVTQTPRYLIKTRGQQVTLSCSPISGHRSVSWYQQTPGQGLQFLFEYFSETQRNKGNFPGRFSGRQFSNSRSEMNVSTLELGDSALYLCASRLFTGYNEQFFGPGTRLTVL.

The rearrangement joins TRBV6-5 to TRBJ1-5, with a weak D call TRBD1 (5 bases). Germline CDR1 reads MNHEY; CDR2 reads SVGAGI. The CDR3 contains 15 residues. With 6 bases removed from V and 11 bases from J, the gap between germline ends came to 23 bases. The CDR3 reads CASRSSGTASRTQHF. The DNA of the CDR3 is TGTGCCAGCAGATCATCGGGGACGGCCTCAAGGACCCAGCATTTT.

The chain employs TRBV5-4 and TRBJ2-7; 13 nucleotides match TRBD2. The CDR3 has 15 amino acids. The germline V gene encodes CDR1 SGHNT and CDR2 YYREEE (reference sequence). J was trimmed by 2 bases and V by 5 bases; bases with no gene match: 4. The CDR3 sequence is CASSSGTSGAYEQYF. In DNA form, the CDR3 reads TGTGCCAGCAGTTCCGGGACTAGCGGGGCCTACGAGCAGTACTTC.

The chain is built from TRBV7-2 and TRBJ2-1; D is unresolved. This CDR3 spans 15 amino acids. The germline V gene has CDR1 SGHTA and CDR2 FQGNSA. With 1 base removed from V and 2 bases from J, the gap between germline ends came to 9 bases. This chain's CDR3 is CASSLERGTYNEQFF. CDR3 bases: TGTGCCAGCAGCTTAGAGAGAGGAACCTACAATGAGCAGTTCTTC.

J is TRBJ1-1 and V is TRBV5-5, with D perhaps TRBD1 (6 bases). The V gene lost 3 bases and the J gene lost 1 base, with 10 bases spanning the gap. Germline lookup yields CDR1 SGHKS and CDR2 YYEKEE (reference sequence). The CDR3 runs 14 residues. The CDR3 sequence: CASSSTGQNTEAFF. The CDR3 nucleotides are TGTGCCAGCAGCTCGACGGGACAGAACACTGAAGCTTTCTTT.

In DNA form, the CDR3 reads TGCGCCAGCAGCTTGAGTACGAACAGGGAAAAGGACACCGGGGAGCTGTTTTTT. Translated: CASSLSTNREKDTGELFF. The rearrangement joins TRBV5-1 to TRBJ2-2; TRBD1 is a possible D gene (6 bases). V lost 1 base and J 3 bases, leaving 19 bases between the germline ends. The V gene's germline CDR1 is SGHRS and CDR2 YFSETQ. The CDR3 runs 18 residues.

The chain recombines TRBV7-8 with TRBJ1-5; tentatively, D is TRBD1 (6 bases). Germline V gene sequence: CDR1 SGHVS, CDR2 FQNEAQ. CDR3 length: 12 amino acids. Trimming left V 5 bases short and J 7 bases short, with 9 bases between. The CDR3 sequence is CASSLQGQPQHF. The CDR3 nucleotides are TGTGCCAGCAGCCTACAGGGCCAGCCCCAGCATTTT.

The V and J genes are TRBV27 and TRBJ1-3, with D perhaps matching TRBD1 (5 bases). The germline CDR1 and CDR2 sequences are MNHEY and SMNVEV (reference sequence). This CDR3 has 14 residues. Trimming stripped 2 bases from V and 1 base from J, with 6 bases between. CDR3 sequence: CASSLQGSGNTIYF. In DNA form, the CDR3 reads TGTGCCAGCAGTTTACAGGGTTCTGGAAACACCATATATTTT.

Relative to its sample, this clone is medium-sized. The V and J genes are TRBV27 and TRBJ2-1; maybe TRBD1 (6 bases). Germline lookup yields CDR1 MNHEY and CDR2 SMNVEV (reference sequence). V was trimmed by 4 bases and J by 2 bases, leaving 9 bases between them. This CDR3 contains 14 residues. The DNA for the CDR3 is TGTGCCAGCAGTTCGTGGGGGCCCTACAATGAGCAGTTCTTC. Translating gives CASSSWGPYNEQFF.

This clone appeared once. V gene TRBV7-9 combines with J gene TRBJ2-2, with D perhaps being TRBD1 or TRBD2 (5 bases each). V lost 0 bases and J 0 bases, leaving 8 bases between the germline ends. CDR1 SEHNR and CDR2 FQNEAQ come from the germline V gene (reference sequence). The CDR3 has 16 amino acids. Here the CDR3 DNA reads TGTGCCAGCAGCTTAGCGGGGGTCACGAACACCGGGGAGCTGTTTTTT. Translation gives CASSLAGVTNTGELFF.

The gene calls are TRBV5-6 and TRBJ1-6; D ambiguous. V lost 0 bases to trimming and J lost 5 bases, with 15 bases between them. The length of the CDR3 is 17 residues. Germline CDR1 reads SGHDT; CDR2 reads YYEEEE. The CDR3 protein is CASSLAVGGTHNSPLHF. CDR3 in DNA: TGTGCCAGCAGCTTGGCCGTGGGAGGCACCCATAATTCACCCCTCCACTTT.

The chain has TRBV18 and TRBJ1-5; no definite D call. V was clipped by 3 bases and J by 7 bases, with 7 bases between them. The CDR3 is 12 residues long. CDR1 KGHSH and CDR2 LQKENI come from the germline V gene. The CDR3 sequence: CASSPTGQPQHF. The CDR3 bases are TGTGCCAGCTCACCGACGGGGCAGCCCCAGCATTTT.

The CDR3 protein is CASIKDVQETQYF. The CDR3 nucleotides are TGTGCCAGCATTAAGGATGTGCAAGAGACCCAGTACTTC. The chain couples TRBV2 to TRBJ2-5; D uncertain. The CDR3 loop spans 13 amino acids. The germline V gene has CDR1 SNHLY and CDR2 FYNNEI. V was clipped by 7 bases and J by 2 bases, with 11 bases between them.

The J gene is TRBJ1-1, the V gene TRBV27; TRBD1 might be the D (6 bases). From germline, CDR1 is MNHEY and CDR2 SMNVEV (reference sequence). The CDR3 consists of 14 residues. Trimming took off 2 bases at V and 0 bases at J, with 7 bases between the two ends. The CDR3 nucleotides read TGTGCCAGCAGTTTACAGGGGATGAACACTGAAGCTTTCTTT. It yields the protein CASSLQGMNTEAFF.

The chain joins TRBV5-8 to TRBJ2-3, with TRBD2 as a possible D gene (5 bases). CDR3 size: 12 residues. The germline V gene encodes CDR1 SGHTS and CDR2 YDEGEE. V gave up 6 bases and J gave up 6 bases, with 11 bases separating them. The CDR3 DNA is TGTGCCAGCACCCGGAGGACTGATACGCAGTATTTT. This translates into CASTRRTDTQYF.

The V and J genes are TRBV6-5 and TRBJ1-4; D uncertain. This CDR3 contains 14 residues. Germline CDR1 MNHEY, CDR2 SVGAGI. V shed 0 bases and J shed 10 bases, with 12 bases lying between them. Written as DNA, the CDR3 is TGTGCCAGCAGTTACTCGGGTCCTTCCGGAAAACTGTTTTTT. This gives the protein CASSYSGPSGKLFF.

The chain joins TRBV18 to TRBJ1-3; the D is unclear. The CDR3 is 14 amino acids. The germline gives CDR1 KGHSH, CDR2 LQKENI. V gave up 3 bases and J gave up 0 bases, with 6 bases separating them. CDR3 amino acids: CASSPDSSGNTIYF. As DNA, the CDR3 is TGTGCCAGCTCACCTGATAGCTCTGGAAACACCATATATTTT.

The chain uses TRBV28 and TRBJ1-4; TRBD1 might be the D (5 bases). Germline V gives CDR1 MDHEN, CDR2 SYDVKM. The CDR3 runs 14 residues. The ends were cut back, 4 bases at V and 8 bases at J, with 14 bases in the middle. CDR3 amino acids: CASSSGTLEEKLFF. Here the CDR3 DNA reads TGTGCCAGCAGTTCCGGGACCCTCGAAGAAAAACTGTTTTTT.

V is TRBV7-2 and J is TRBJ2-3, with 11 bases lining up with TRBD2. CDR1 SGHTA and CDR2 FQGNSA come from the germline V gene. V lost 4 bases and J lost 6; bases outside the gene matches: 3. This CDR3 comprises 14 residues. CDR3 coding DNA: TGTGCCAGCAGCTCCTTAGCGGGGGGGGATACGCAGTATTTT. Translated: CASSSLAGGDTQYF.

V and J are TRBV5-4 and TRBJ1-5, with unresolved D. CDR1 SGHNT and CDR2 YYREEE come from the germline V gene (reference sequence). The CDR3 extends over 14 amino acids. Trimming cost V 1 base and J 1 base, with 6 bases left between them. The CDR3 sequence: CASSLYGSNQPQHF. For the CDR3, the DNA is TGTGCCAGCAGCTTGTACGGCAGCAATCAGCCCCAGCATTTT.